The rows below give T cell receptor beta chains drawn from one sample of a study of CD8+CD57+ T cells in acquired aplastic anemia. TCRdb called the reads again in MiXCR, with one record for every CDR3 protein. The repertoire consists of about half a million distinct CDR3 sequences, with approximately 33% occurring once and the leading ten covering about 0.8%. The sample comprised sorted CD4+, CD8+, or CD8+CD57+ T cells (not recorded which) from PBMCs. The receptors shown here come from a human donor with aplastic anemia. CDR3s include the opening cysteine and the closing phenylalanine or tryptophan. The order of the fields is V gene, D gene, J gene, clone size, CDR3 protein, CDR3 DNA. D genes are given only for firm matches. Clone size is shown for a subset of rows, as once, few, many or a class of expanded clone.

V gene: TRBV11-2
D gene: -
J gene: TRBJ1-1
clone size: few
CDR3 protein: CASSRTGTTAMNTEAFF
CDR3 DNA: TGTGCCAGCAGCCGTACCGGGACAACGGCCATGAACACTGAAGCTTTCTTT

V gene: TRBV10-2
D gene: -
J gene: TRBJ1-5
clone size: few
CDR3 protein: CASSEFGGAQNQPQHF
CDR3 DNA: TGCGCCAGCAGTGAGTTTGGCGGGGCCCAGAATCAGCCCCAGCATTTT

V gene: TRBV9
D gene: -
J gene: TRBJ1-2
clone size: -
CDR3 protein: CASSVVDTEYGYTF
CDR3 DNA: TGTGCCAGCAGCGTAGTGGACACAGAATATGGCTACACCTTC

V gene: TRBV25-1
D gene: TRBD1
J gene: TRBJ1-2
clone size: once
CDR3 protein: CASSARTGEYGYTF
CDR3 DNA: TGTGCCAGCAGTGCCCGGACAGGCGAATATGGCTACACCTTC

V gene: TRBV20-1
D gene: -
J gene: TRBJ1-5
clone size: many
CDR3 protein: CSARRGDQPQHF
CDR3 DNA: TGCAGTGCTAGACGAGGGGATCAGCCCCAGCATTTT

V gene: TRBV6-1
D gene: -
J gene: TRBJ1-2
clone size: many
CDR3 protein: CASSERQLYGYTF
CDR3 DNA: TGTGCCAGCAGTGAACGTCAGCTTTATGGCTACACCTTC

V gene: TRBV2
D gene: TRBD1
J gene: TRBJ1-1
clone size: few
CDR3 protein: CASSRGQGRTEAFF
CDR3 DNA: TGTGCCAGCAGTAGAGGACAGGGTAGGACTGAAGCTTTCTTT

V gene: TRBV30
D gene: TRBD1
J gene: TRBJ1-6
clone size: -
CDR3 protein: CAWSPGGSPLHF
CDR3 DNA: TGTGCCTGGAGTCCAGGGGGGTCACCCCTCCACTTT

V gene: TRBV20-1
D gene: TRBD2
J gene: TRBJ2-1
clone size: once
CDR3 protein: CSASILSSGNRREQFF
CDR3 DNA: TGCAGTGCTAGTATATTGTCTAGCGGGAACAGGCGTGAGCAGTTCTTC

V gene: TRBV19
D gene: TRBD1
J gene: TRBJ1-5
clone size: -
CDR3 protein: CASSMTGAFNQPQHF
CDR3 DNA: TGTGCCAGTAGTATGACAGGGGCTTTCAATCAGCCCCAGCATTTT

V gene: TRBV30
D gene: -
J gene: TRBJ1-2
clone size: -
CDR3 protein: CAWSVPSSYGYTF
CDR3 DNA: TGTGCCTGGAGTGTACCCAGTTCTTATGGCTACACCTTC

V gene: TRBV9
D gene: -
J gene: TRBJ2-2
clone size: -
CDR3 protein: CVSSVLRGTNTGELFF
CDR3 DNA: TGTGTCAGCAGCGTACTGAGGGGGACGAACACCGGGGAGCTGTTTTTT

V gene: TRBV5-1
D gene: TRBD1
J gene: TRBJ1-3
clone size: many
CDR3 protein: CASSLGTGTAGNTIYF
CDR3 DNA: TGCGCCAGCAGCTTGGGGACAGGAACGGCTGGAAACACCATATATTTT

V gene: TRBV2
D gene: -
J gene: TRBJ2-1
clone size: few
CDR3 protein: CASEGDSSYNEQFF
CDR3 DNA: TGTGCCAGCGAGGGGGATAGCTCCTACAATGAGCAGTTCTTC

V gene: TRBV5-1
D gene: TRBD2
J gene: TRBJ2-5
clone size: -
CDR3 protein: CASSFAGEVRETQYF
CDR3 DNA: TGCGCCAGCAGCTTTGCGGGAGAAGTCAGGGAGACCCAGTACTTC

V gene: TRBV15
D gene: TRBD1
J gene: TRBJ1-2
clone size: -
CDR3 protein: CATRALTGQGPHGYTF
CDR3 DNA: TGTGCCACCAGGGCCTTAACGGGACAGGGACCCCATGGCTACACCTTC

V gene: TRBV7-8
D gene: TRBD1
J gene: TRBJ1-2
clone size: many
CDR3 protein: CASSLDGTDLYGYTF
CDR3 DNA: TGTGCCAGCAGCTTAGACGGGACAGACCTCTATGGCTACACCTTC

V gene: TRBV5-1
D gene: -
J gene: TRBJ1-1
clone size: -
CDR3 protein: CASSFSPQGPPPNTEAFF
CDR3 DNA: TGCGCCAGCAGCTTTTCCCCCCAGGGGCCTCCCCCGAACACTGAAGCTTTCTTT

V gene: TRBV4-3
D gene: -
J gene: TRBJ2-7
clone size: -
CDR3 protein: CASSQEEQYEQYF
CDR3 DNA: TGCGCCAGCAGCCAAGAGGAACAGTACGAGCAGTACTTC

V gene: TRBV19
D gene: TRBD2
J gene: TRBJ2-2
clone size: -
CDR3 protein: CASSTFSGGAPGELFF
CDR3 DNA: TGTGCCAGTAGTACGTTTAGCGGGGGGGCCCCCGGGGAGCTGTTTTTT

V gene: TRBV30
D gene: TRBD2
J gene: TRBJ2-7
clone size: few
CDR3 protein: CAWSVPLAGIYEQYF
CDR3 DNA: TGTGCCTGGAGTGTACCACTAGCGGGTATCTACGAGCAGTACTTC

V gene: TRBV2
D gene: TRBD1
J gene: TRBJ1-6
clone size: -
CDR3 protein: CASKGQGRNSPLHF
CDR3 DNA: TGTGCCAGCAAAGGACAGGGCCGAAATTCACCCCTCCACTTT

V gene: TRBV15
D gene: -
J gene: TRBJ1-2
clone size: many
CDR3 protein: CATSRSTEGHSGYTF
CDR3 DNA: TGTGCCACCAGCAGATCAACAGAGGGCCACTCTGGCTACACCTTC

V gene: TRBV20-1
D gene: TRBD1
J gene: TRBJ2-6
clone size: many
CDR3 protein: CSAYGGTGTAGANVLTF
CDR3 DNA: TGCAGTGCCTATGGCGGAACCGGGACAGCAGGGGCCAACGTCCTGACTTTC

V gene: TRBV25-1
D gene: -
J gene: TRBJ2-7
clone size: -
CDR3 protein: CASSEGFGGEQYF
CDR3 DNA: TGTGCCAGCAGTGAGGGCTTTGGTGGGGAGCAGTACTTC